The 16 T cell receptor beta chains below come from one sample, sequenced in a study of T-cell reconstitution after alpha-beta-depleted transplantation in children. Unique molecular identifiers were built into the TCRbeta library. TCRdb ran MiXCR on the PCR reads and lists one entry per CDR3 protein. This sample carries about 980,000 distinct CDR3 sequences, roughly 29% of them seen once, and the ten largest clones take roughly 28%. Sequenced material: PBMCs, mostly from graft donor cells, taken 360 days after TCRalphabeta/CD19-depleted stem cell transplant. These TCRs come from a boy less than two years old who had a stem cell transplant for SCID, so the T cells may come from the graft donor.

This clonotype turned up a few times. As DNA, the CDR3 is TGTGCCAGCAGTTTTTCCTCGGGACAGGGCTACGAGCAGTACTTC. Translating gives CASSFSSGQGYEQYF. The chain couples TRBV27 to TRBJ2-7, with 9 bases identical to TRBD1. V lost 3 bases to trimming and J lost 3 bases; unmatched junction nucleotides: 6. Germline V gene lookup returns CDR1 MNHEY and CDR2 SMNVEV (reference sequence). The CDR3 has 15 residues.

There are a few counts of this clonotype. CDR3 sequence (DNA): TGCGCCAGCAGCTCCCTGGCTGGGGGCAATGAGCAGTTCTTC. Its translation: CASSSLAGGNEQFF. This chain joins TRBV5-1 and TRBJ2-1; possibly TRBD1 or TRBD2 for D (5 bases each). There are 14 residues in the CDR3. Per germline, CDR1 SGHRS and CDR2 YFSETQ. Trimming took off 3 bases at V and 6 bases at J, with 13 bases between the two ends.

The chain joins TRBV12-3 or TRBV12-4 to TRBJ1-1; the match to TRBD1 covers 8 bases. The CDR3 runs to 14 residues. The ends lost 6 bases at V and 1 base at J; junction bases unmatched: 4. In DNA form, the CDR3 reads TGTGCCAGCAGGCTGACAGGGGAGAACACTGAAGCTTTCTTT. Its protein is CASRLTGENTEAFF.

Notes on this clonotype: A much larger clone sits a single nucleotide away, making a read error possible. The chain has TRBV4-2 and TRBJ1-4; 7 bases are shared with TRBD1. Germline assignment: CDR1 LGHNA and CDR2 YNFKEQ. CDR3 length equals 14 residues. CDR3 DNA: TGTGCCAGCAGCCAAGATGGACAGGCAGAAAAACCGTTTTTT. This sequence encodes CASSQDGQAEKPFF.

There are many counts of this clonotype. The rearrangement joins TRBV20-1 to TRBJ1-5; perhaps TRBD1 as D (6 bases). Germline V CDR1 and CDR2: DFQATT, SNEGSKA (reference sequence). This CDR3 is built from 14 residues. V lost 5 bases and J lost 0, with 11 bases in between. As DNA, the CDR3 is TGCAGTGCTTGGACAGCAGATAGCAATCAGCCCCAGCATTTT. Translation: CSAWTADSNQPQHF.

This rearrangement joins TRBV11-1 to TRBJ2-7; 7 bases are shared with TRBD2. The V and J ends lost 3 bases and 6 bases, in that order; junction bases with no gene match: 23. Germline lookup yields CDR1 SGHAT and CDR2 FQDESV (reference sequence). The CDR3 sequence is 19 residues long. The CDR3 spells CASSFSPKHQAGKASEQYF. For the CDR3, the DNA is TGTGCCAGCAGCTTTTCTCCAAAGCATCAAGCGGGGAAAGCGTCCGAGCAGTACTTC.

Many counts were recorded for this clonotype. This chain uses TRBV6-5 with TRBJ1-1, with D possibly matching TRBD1 (5 bases). Between the trimmed V and J ends, which lost 2 bases and 7 bases, there was a span of 14 bases. This CDR3 comprises 14 residues. CDR1 is MNHEY, CDR2 SVGAGI, per germline. The CDR3 loop reads CASSYREGRREAFF. Here the CDR3 DNA reads TGTGCCAGCAGTTACAGGGAGGGACGACGTGAAGCTTTCTTT.

The chain uses TRBV12-3 or TRBV12-4 and TRBJ1-3, with D tentatively TRBD1 (6 bases). V lost 6 bases and J lost 2, with 11 bases in between. This CDR3 is 14 amino acids long. The CDR3 here is CASRLRGTGNTIYF. The CDR3 DNA is TGTGCCAGCAGGCTAAGGGGGACTGGAAACACCATATATTTT.

This clonotype appeared a few times. The chain is built from TRBV4-1 and TRBJ2-2, with D possibly matching TRBD1 (6 bases). CDR1 and CDR2 (germline): MGHRA, YSYEKL. V was trimmed by 3 bases and J by 4 bases, leaving 12 bases between them. This CDR3 is 15 amino acids long. The CDR3 loop is CASSQMQGPTGELFF. DNA for the CDR3: TGCGCCAGCAGCCAGATGCAGGGGCCCACCGGGGAGCTGTTTTTT.

This chain links TRBV4-2 with TRBJ2-1; TRBD2 might be the D (7 bases). The CDR3 has 14 residues. V gave up 4 bases and J gave up 7 bases, with 14 bases separating them. Germline V CDR1 and CDR2: LGHNA, YNFKEQ. Here the CDR3 reads CASSRGGGGNEQFF. The CDR3 DNA sequence: TGTGCCAGCAGCCGGGGCGGGGGCGGGAATGAGCAGTTCTTC.

The rearrangement links TRBV5-6 to TRBJ2-1, with 12 nucleotides matching TRBD1. Germline V CDR1 and CDR2: SGHDT, YYEEEE. The ends lost 2 bases at V and 16 bases at J; junction bases unmatched: 4. The length of the CDR3 is 12 residues. CDR3 in DNA: TGTGCCAGCAGCTTCGGGACAGGGGGCAACTTCTTC. The encoded protein is CASSFGTGGNFF.

The J gene is TRBJ2-5, the V gene TRBV7-6, with a weak D call TRBD2 (6 bases). Trimming took 4 bases from V and 6 from J, leaving 21 bases between them. The CDR3 length is 16 residues. CDR1 SGHVS and CDR2 FNYEAQ come from the germline V gene. DNA of the CDR3: TGTGCCAGCAGCTCGACGGGACTGTGGAAGGGGCAGACCCAGTACTTC. Residues: CASSSTGLWKGQTQYF.

In its sample, this clonotype was seen a few times. This rearrangement joins TRBV4-1 to TRBJ2-7; D not resolved. Trimming cost V 1 base and J 1 base, with 14 bases left between them. This CDR3 comprises 16 residues. The germline V gene has CDR1 MGHRA and CDR2 YSYEKL. The CDR3 nucleotides are TGCGCCAGCAGCCAAGGGATCATTTTTACTTCCTACGAGCAGTACTTC. Its protein product is CASSQGIIFTSYEQYF.

The genes are TRBV12-3 or TRBV12-4 and TRBJ2-2; D is unclear. V lost 0 bases to trimming and J lost 6 bases, with 11 bases between them. The CDR3 has 15 amino acids. In nucleotides, the CDR3 is TGTGCCAGCAGTTTAGCTAACCCCCGGTCCGGGGAGCTGTTTTTT. Protein: CASSLANPRSGELFF.

This clonotype was seen a handful of times. The gene calls are TRBV24-1 and TRBJ2-2, with a weak D call TRBD2 (6 bases). The germline gives CDR1 KGHDR, CDR2 SFDVKD. Trimming left V 1 base short and J 0 bases short, with 14 bases between. The CDR3 is made up of 18 amino acids. The CDR3 loop reads CATSDFWGDPSNTGELFF. CDR3 nucleotide sequence: TGTGCCACCAGTGATTTTTGGGGGGACCCCTCGAACACCGGGGAGCTGTTTTTT.

The chain recombines TRBV9 with TRBJ2-1; D remains unclear. Trimming stripped 4 bases from V and 5 bases from J, with 19 bases between. CDR1 is SGDLS and CDR2 is YYNGEE in the germline V gene. The CDR3 contains 16 residues. The CDR3 here is CASSPQARARNNEQFF. The DNA of the CDR3 is TGTGCCAGCAGCCCCCAGGCCCGGGCGAGGAACAATGAGCAGTTCTTC.